The sequence of this TCR beta chain was determined in a study of OX40 agonist ivuxolimab in advanced cancers. For the study in its entirety: Ivuxolimab, which targeted the costimulatory receptor OX40 (CD134), was an agonistic, fully human IgG2 monoclonal antibody. Prior anti-PD-1, anti-PD-L1 or anti-CTLA-4 therapy was permitted, and checkpoint inhibitors had been received by 40% to 50% of dose-escalation patients. Intravenous ivuxolimab was administered to patients every 2 weeks at six dose levels: 0.01, 0.1, 0.3, 1.5, 3 and 10 mg/kg. The paper reports the monotherapy dose-escalation portion (N of about 52 patients) of the phase I ivuxolimab trial. Of the 50 to 55 patients in dose escalation, some 19 had hepatocellular carcinoma, about 15 had melanoma, 9 had renal cell carcinoma and 9 had head and neck cancer. In the dose-escalation cohort, around four fifths of patients were male, and the mean age was roughly 60 years with a range of roughly 20 to 85. Partial responses occurred in three dose-escalation patients, of whom one had hepatocellular carcinoma and two had cutaneous melanoma. The point of sequencing TCRbeta in the periphery was to test whether ivuxolimab changed TCR sequence diversity and drove clonal T-cell expansion.

Broad study findings and their caveats: After ivuxolimab, CD8+ T cells had more expanded clones than CD4+ T cells on average. Low levels of normalized T-cell clonal expansion were also seen in some patients who did not respond. In the 0.1-3.0 mg/kg groups, partial responders had among the lowest normalized peripheral clonal expansion, particularly in CD8+ T cells. At doses from 0.1 to 3.0 mg/kg, clonal expansion was seen in both CD4+ and CD8+ blood T cells between baseline and week 6. Antigen specificity was not determined for the clonally expanded peripheral T cells.

Including the terminal cysteine and phenylalanine, the CDR3 comprises 13 residues. Only the CDR3 region is kept as DNA, spanning 39 bases read in frame from base 1. CDR1 and CDR2, per the germline V gene, are KGHSH and LQKENI. V gives up 10 bases and J gives up 0 bases, and the segment between their germline ends measures 9 bases. To sequence the TCRbeta CDR3 region, genomic DNA was isolated from the sorted cells. The immunoSEQ Assay was used to sequence the TCRbeta CDR3 regions. TCRdb obtained this table from immuneACCESS and retained in-frame rearrangements with V and J assigned. These tables miss some clones; where compared with another copy, unresolved V genes account for less than half of the shortfall, and the remainder is unexplained. This sample lists roughly 76,000 clones; 90% to 95% were detected once. Over 2% of the sample belongs to the ten largest clones. Only one count was recorded for this clone. Its specific antigen is unknown. No per-base quality is available; no much larger clone lies one base away.

Patients with a history of autoimmune disease or receiving systemic immunosuppression were excluded from the trial. Peripheral blood for TCR sequencing was drawn from every dose cohort at baseline, at cycle 4 day 1 and at cycle 7 day 1. The samples were taken from a phase I, first-in-human, multicenter, open-label dose-escalation trial of ivuxolimab. Adults with locally advanced or metastatic melanoma, renal cell carcinoma, hepatocellular carcinoma or head and neck squamous cell carcinoma were enrolled in the trial. CD4+ and CD8+ T cells were sorted separately from peripheral blood before TCR sequencing.

The starting material was CD4+ or CD8+ T cells sorted from blood, obtained in a trial of the OX40 agonist ivuxolimab. The chain is assembled from TRBV18 and TRBJ2-2; TRBD2 might be the D gene, on 5 matching bases. This receptor was taken from an adult with an advanced solid tumor such as melanoma, head and neck, liver or kidney cancer. The DNA is TGTGCCACGGCGAGGGCGAACACCGGGGAGCTGTTTTTT. Translated, it gives CATARANTGELFF.